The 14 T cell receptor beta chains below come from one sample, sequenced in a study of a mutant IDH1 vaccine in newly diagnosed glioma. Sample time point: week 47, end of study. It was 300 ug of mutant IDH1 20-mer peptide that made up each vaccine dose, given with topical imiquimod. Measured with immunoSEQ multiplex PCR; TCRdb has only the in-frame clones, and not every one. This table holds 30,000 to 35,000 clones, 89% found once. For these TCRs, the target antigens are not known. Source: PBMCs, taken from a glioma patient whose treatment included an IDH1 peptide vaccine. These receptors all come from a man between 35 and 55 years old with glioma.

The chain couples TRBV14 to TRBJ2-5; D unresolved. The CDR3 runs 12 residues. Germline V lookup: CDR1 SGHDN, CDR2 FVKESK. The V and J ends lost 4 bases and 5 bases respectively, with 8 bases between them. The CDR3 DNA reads TGTGCCAGCAGCCGAGGCTGGGAGACCCAGTACTTC. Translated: CASSRGWETQYF.

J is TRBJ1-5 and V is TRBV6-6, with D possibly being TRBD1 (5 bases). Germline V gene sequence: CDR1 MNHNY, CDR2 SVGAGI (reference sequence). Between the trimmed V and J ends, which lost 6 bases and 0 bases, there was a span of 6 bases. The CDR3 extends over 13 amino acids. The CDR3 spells CASRGDSNQPQHF. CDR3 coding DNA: TGTGCCAGCAGAGGGGATAGCAATCAGCCCCAGCATTTT.

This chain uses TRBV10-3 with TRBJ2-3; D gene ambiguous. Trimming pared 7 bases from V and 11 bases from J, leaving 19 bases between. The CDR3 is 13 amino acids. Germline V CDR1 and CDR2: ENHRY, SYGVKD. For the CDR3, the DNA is TGTGCCATCACCGGGTCAGTCGCAAAAGTGCAGTATTTT. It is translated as CAITGSVAKVQYF.

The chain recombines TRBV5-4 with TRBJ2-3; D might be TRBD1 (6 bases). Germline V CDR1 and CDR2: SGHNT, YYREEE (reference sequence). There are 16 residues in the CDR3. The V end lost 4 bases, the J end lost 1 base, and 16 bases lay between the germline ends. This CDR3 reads CASSQVRGGRTDTQYF. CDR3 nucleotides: TGTGCCAGCAGCCAGGTTCGAGGGGGACGCACAGATACGCAGTATTTT. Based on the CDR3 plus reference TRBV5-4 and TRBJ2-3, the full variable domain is ETGVTQSPTHLIKTRGQQVTLRCSSQSGHNTVSWYQQALGQGPQFIFQYYREEENGRGNFPPRFSGLQFPNYSSELNVNALELDDSALYLCASSQVRGGRTDTQYFGPGTRLTVL.

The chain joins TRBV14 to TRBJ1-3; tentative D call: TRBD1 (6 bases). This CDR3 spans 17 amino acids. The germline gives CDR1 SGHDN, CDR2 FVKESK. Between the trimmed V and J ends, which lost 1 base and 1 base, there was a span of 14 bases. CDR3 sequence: CASSQAYRASSGNTIYF. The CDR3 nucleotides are TGTGCCAGCAGCCAAGCGTACAGGGCCTCGTCTGGAAACACCATATATTTT.

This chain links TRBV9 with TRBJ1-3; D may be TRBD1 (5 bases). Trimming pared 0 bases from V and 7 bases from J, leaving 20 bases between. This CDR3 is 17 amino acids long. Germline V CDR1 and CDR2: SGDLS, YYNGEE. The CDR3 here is CASSVARGIDGGNTIYF. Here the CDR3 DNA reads TGTGCCAGCAGCGTAGCTCGGGGAATAGACGGGGGGAACACCATATATTTT.

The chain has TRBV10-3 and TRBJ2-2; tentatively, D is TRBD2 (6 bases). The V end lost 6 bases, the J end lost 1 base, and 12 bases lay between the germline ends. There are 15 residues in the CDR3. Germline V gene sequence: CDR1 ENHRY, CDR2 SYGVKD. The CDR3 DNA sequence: TGTGCCATCAGGCCGGGGGACCAGAACACCGGGGAGCTGTTTTTT. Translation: CAIRPGDQNTGELFF.

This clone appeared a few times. CDR3 sequence: CACSPFGVRETQYF. The CDR3 coding sequence is TGTGCCTGTTCCCCCTTTGGGGTGCGGGAGACCCAGTACTTC. This sequence joins TRBV30 and TRBJ2-5, with unresolved D. The CDR3 extends over 14 amino acids. V lost 6 bases to trimming and J lost 5 bases, with 19 bases between them. Germline assignment: CDR1 GTSNPN and CDR2 SVGIG (reference sequence).

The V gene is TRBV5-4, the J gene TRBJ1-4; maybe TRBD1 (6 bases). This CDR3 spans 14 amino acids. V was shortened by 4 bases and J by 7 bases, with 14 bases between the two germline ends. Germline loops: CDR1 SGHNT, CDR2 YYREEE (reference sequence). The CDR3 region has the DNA TGTGCCAGCAGCCCTGATCCGGGGGCTGAAAAACTGTTTTTT. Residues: CASSPDPGAEKLFF.

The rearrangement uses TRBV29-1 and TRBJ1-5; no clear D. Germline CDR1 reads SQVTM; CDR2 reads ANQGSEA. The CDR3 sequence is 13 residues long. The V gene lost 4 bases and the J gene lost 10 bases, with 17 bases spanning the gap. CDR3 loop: CSVADGPRVPQHF. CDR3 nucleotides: TGCAGCGTTGCCGACGGCCCGCGGGTACCCCAGCATTTT.

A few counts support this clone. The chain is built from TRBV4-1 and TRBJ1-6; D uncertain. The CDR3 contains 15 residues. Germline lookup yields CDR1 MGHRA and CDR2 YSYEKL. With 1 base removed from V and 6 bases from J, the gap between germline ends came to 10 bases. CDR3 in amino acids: CASSQGYAGNSPLHF. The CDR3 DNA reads TGCGCCAGCAGCCAAGGCTACGCCGGTAATTCACCCCTCCACTTT.

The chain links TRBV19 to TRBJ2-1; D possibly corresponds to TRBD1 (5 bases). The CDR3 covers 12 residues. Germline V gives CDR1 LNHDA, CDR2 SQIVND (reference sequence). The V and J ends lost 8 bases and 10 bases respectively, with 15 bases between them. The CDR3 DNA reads TGTGCCAGTGGCAGGGAAGGGTGGGAGCAGTTCTTC. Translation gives CASGREGWEQFF.

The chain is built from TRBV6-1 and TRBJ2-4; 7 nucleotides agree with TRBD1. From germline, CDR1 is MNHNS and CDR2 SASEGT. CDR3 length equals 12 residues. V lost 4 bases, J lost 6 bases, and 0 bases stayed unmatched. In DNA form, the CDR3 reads TGTGCCAGCAGTGGGGACAGAAACATTCAGTACTTC. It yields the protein CASSGDRNIQYF.

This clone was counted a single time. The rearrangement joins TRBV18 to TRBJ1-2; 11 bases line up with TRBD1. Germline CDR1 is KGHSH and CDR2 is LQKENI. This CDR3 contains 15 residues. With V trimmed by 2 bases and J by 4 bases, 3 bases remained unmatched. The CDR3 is CASSPDGTGGYGYTF. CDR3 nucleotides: TGTGCCAGCTCACCAGACGGGACAGGGGGCTATGGCTACACCTTC.